This T cell receptor beta chain originates from a study of OX40 agonist ivuxolimab in advanced cancers. Study background: Ivuxolimab, an antibody that agonizes OX40 (CD134), was administered to the patients. Three patients, one with hepatocellular carcinoma and two with cutaneous melanoma, achieved partial responses.

With regard to this clone: Its antigen remains unidentified.

Profiling relied on immunoSEQ multiplex PCR, and the TCRdb table lists in-frame clones only, not all of them. In the table there are over 70,000 clones, roughly nine tenths of which are singletons. Findings and caveats of the study: Antigen specificity remained undetermined for the expanded peripheral T cells.

This CDR3 has 12 residues. The V and J ends lost 6 bases and 4 bases, in that order; junction bases with no gene match: 5. Germline assignment: CDR1 SQVTM and CDR2 ANQGSEA. Blood sampling took place at baseline, cycle 4 day 1, and cycle 7 day 1. The clonotype was recovered from an adult with an advanced solid tumor such as melanoma, head and neck, liver or kidney cancer. The specimen was CD4+ or CD8+ T cells sorted from blood, collected in a trial of the OX40 agonist ivuxolimab. The rearrangement links TRBV29-1 to TRBJ1-2; 7 nucleotides match TRBD1. The DNA for the CDR3 is TGCAGCGTGCGGACAGGTACCTATGGCTACACCTTC. Encoded protein: CSVRTGTYGYTF.